The clone carrying this T cell receptor beta chain was picked up a small number of times. Its antigen is not identified. This record belongs to a study of response to subunit inactivated influenza vaccine. TCRdb re-analysed the RT-PCR reads in MiXCR, keeping a single row per CDR3 protein. The data contain 650,000 to 800,000 distinct CDR3 sequences, approximately 17% of them singletons. Trimming took 6 bases from V and 0 from J, leaving 12 bases between them. This CDR3 contains 15 residues. Germline V CDR1 and CDR2: MNHEY, SVGEGT. Study-wide points: Seasonal influenza vaccination, on each occasion, was suggested by the authors to recruit few new T cells.

The genes are TRBV6-2 or TRBV6-3 and TRBJ1-5; D not resolved. This clonotype originated in a man aged 50 or older who received an inactivated influenza vaccine. The material sequenced was PBMCs from blood, taken 5 to 6 days after vaccination. CDR3 DNA: TGTGCCAGCAGATCTAGTCTAGGTAGCAATCAGCCCCAGCATTTT. This encodes CASRSSLGSNQPQHF.